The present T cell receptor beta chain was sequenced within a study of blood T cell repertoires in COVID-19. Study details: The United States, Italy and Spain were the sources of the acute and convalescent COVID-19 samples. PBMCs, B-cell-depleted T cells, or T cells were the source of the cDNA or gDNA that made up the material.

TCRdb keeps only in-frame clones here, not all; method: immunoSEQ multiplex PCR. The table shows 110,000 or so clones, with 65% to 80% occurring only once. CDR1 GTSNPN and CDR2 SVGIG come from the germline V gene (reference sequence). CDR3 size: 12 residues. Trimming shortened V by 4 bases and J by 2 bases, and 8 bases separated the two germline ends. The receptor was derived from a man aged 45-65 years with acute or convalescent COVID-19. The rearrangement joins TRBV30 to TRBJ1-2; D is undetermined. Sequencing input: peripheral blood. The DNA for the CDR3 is TGTGCCTGGACCTCAGGAAACTATGGCTACACCTTC. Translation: CAWTSGNYGYTF. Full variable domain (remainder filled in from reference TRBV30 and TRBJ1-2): SQTIHQWPATLVQPVGSPLSLECTVEGTSNPNLYWYRQAAGRGLQLLFYSVGIGQISSEVPQNLSASRPQDRQFILSSKKLLLSDSGFYLCAWTSGNYGYTFGSGTRLTVV.